The next 32 T cell receptor beta chains were all read from a single sample in a study of T cells after yellow fever vaccination. TCRdb passed the 5' RACE reads through MiXCR, listing each CDR3 protein once. The table shows 510,000 or so distinct CDR3 sequences, with 15% to 20% occurring only once. Sequencing was performed on PBMCs, taken 15 days after the yellow fever booster vaccination. The receptors were gathered from a man aged 30 to 39 who received the YFV17D yellow fever vaccine.

This clonotype was detected once. This chain uses TRBV10-3 with TRBJ2-7; 8 bases are a match to TRBD1. Germline V gene lookup returns CDR1 ENHRY and CDR2 SYGVKD. Trimming removed 5 bases from V and 7 bases from J; junction bases left unmatched: 4. The CDR3 loop spans 12 amino acids. CDR3 region: CAISNTGGEQYF. CDR3 DNA sequence: TGTGCCATCAGTAACACAGGGGGTGAGCAGTACTTC.

This clonotype was counted only a few times. The chain joins TRBV5-1 to TRBJ2-7; 10 bases match TRBD1. Germline assignment: CDR1 SGHRS and CDR2 YFSETQ. Trimming cost V 4 bases and J 6 bases; bases outside gene matches: 10. The CDR3 totals 15 residues. CDR3 in amino acids: CASSPGTGDGGEQYF. The CDR3 nucleotides read TGCGCCAGCAGCCCGGGGACAGGGGACGGAGGCGAGCAGTACTTC.

This chain links TRBV29-1 with TRBJ1-4; TRBD1 might be the D (5 bases). This CDR3 is 15 amino acids long. The germline V gene encodes CDR1 SQVTM and CDR2 ANQGSEA. V lost 6 bases to trimming and J lost 7 bases, with 21 bases between them. The CDR3 sequence is CSVGLGPLDGEKLFF. The CDR3 nucleotides are TGCAGCGTGGGACTTGGACCGCTGGACGGTGAAAAACTGTTTTTT. Filled out from reference TRBV29-1 and TRBJ1-4, the complete variable domain reads SAVISQKPSRDICQRGTSLTIQCQVDSQVTMMFWYRQQPGQSLTLIATANQGSEATYESGFVIDKFPISRPNLTFSTLTVSNMSPEDSSIYLCSVGLGPLDGEKLFFGSGTQLSVL.

The chain recombines TRBV7-9 with TRBJ2-1, with D uncertain. V shed 5 bases and J shed 5 bases, with 16 bases lying between them. The CDR3 consists of 15 residues. Germline assignment: CDR1 SEHNR and CDR2 FQNEAQ (reference sequence). The CDR3 spells CASSLRYPANNEQFF. The CDR3 bases are TGTGCCAGCAGCCTTAGATACCCCGCGAACAATGAGCAGTTCTTC.

This clonotype was counted a few times. CDR3 in DNA: TGTGCCAGCAGTGACCCCGGGGGACCAGGTGAAAAACTGTTTTTT. Translating it yields CASSDPGGPGEKLFF. The chain links TRBV25-1 to TRBJ1-4; a possible D gene is TRBD1 (5 bases). This CDR3 comprises 15 residues. Germline V gene sequence: CDR1 MGHDK, CDR2 SYGVNS. Trimming shortened V by 3 bases and J by 7 bases, and 15 bases separated the two germline ends.

The V gene is TRBV5-1, the J gene TRBJ2-2, with a weak D call TRBD2 (6 bases). V gave up 8 bases and J gave up 4 bases, with 15 bases separating them. This CDR3 has 14 amino acids. Per germline, CDR1 SGHRS and CDR2 YFSETQ. The CDR3 coding sequence is TGCGCCAGTGCGGACCCGCGGGGCACCGGGGAGCTGTTTTTT. It yields the protein CASADPRGTGELFF.

The CDR3 nucleotides are TGTGCCAGCAGCGCAACAGTTTTGACCGGGGAGCTGTTTTTT. Amino acid sequence: CASSATVLTGELFF. The rearrangement uses TRBV7-9 and TRBJ2-2; D is unclear. This CDR3 is built from 14 residues. Germline lookup yields CDR1 SEHNR and CDR2 FQNEAQ (reference sequence). V dropped 5 bases and J dropped 5 bases, with 12 bases sitting between them.

A few counts support this clonotype. The chain is built from TRBV30 and TRBJ2-7; D remains ambiguous. The CDR3 runs to 11 residues. CDR1 GTSNPN and CDR2 SVGIG come from the germline V gene (reference sequence). Trimming removed 1 base from V and 4 bases from J, with 5 bases in between. The CDR3 DNA reads as TGTGCCTGGAGTGATTGGTACGAGCAGTACTTC. Residues: CAWSDWYEQYF.

V gene TRBV29-1 combines with J gene TRBJ1-1, with D possibly being TRBD1 (5 bases). The CDR3 runs to 14 residues. Germline loops: CDR1 SQVTM, CDR2 ANQGSEA. Between the trimmed V and J ends, which lost 6 bases and 6 bases, there was a span of 20 bases. The CDR3 is CSVLAFYMGAEAFF. For the CDR3, the DNA is TGCAGCGTGCTAGCCTTTTACATGGGGGCTGAAGCTTTCTTT.

The sample holds a few counts of this clonotype. The V call is TRBV5-1, the J call TRBJ2-1; D possibly corresponds to TRBD2 (6 bases). The ends were cut back, 3 bases at V and 0 bases at J, with 13 bases in the middle. The CDR3 covers 16 residues. Germline CDR1 reads SGHRS; CDR2 reads YFSETQ. The CDR3 sequence: CASSSTGDISYNEQFF. Written as DNA, the CDR3 is TGCGCCAGCAGCTCTACGGGAGACATCTCCTACAATGAGCAGTTCTTC.

The table lists this clonotype with a few counts. The V and J genes are TRBV19 and TRBJ2-1, with 9 bases fitting TRBD2. The CDR3 is made up of 12 amino acids. In germline, CDR1 is LNHDA, CDR2 SQIVND (reference sequence). The junction had 5 bases not matched to a gene; V was cut back by 4 bases and J by 13 bases. CDR3 bases: TGTGCCAGTAGTAGCAGACTAGCGGAACAGTTCTTC. It yields the protein CASSSRLAEQFF.

This chain connects TRBV19 to TRBJ2-3; 8 nucleotides line up with TRBD1. The trim removed 3 bases at V and 2 bases at J, leaving 10 bases unmatched. This CDR3 comprises 17 residues. The germline CDR1 and CDR2 sequences are LNHDA and SQIVND (reference sequence). The CDR3 bases are TGTGCCAGTAGTATCCCTCTCGGGACAGGTATCACAGATACGCAGTATTTT. It translates to CASSIPLGTGITDTQYF.

This CDR3 is CSILTGLVTREKLFF. For the CDR3, the DNA is TGCAGCATTTTGACGGGTCTTGTCACTCGGGAAAAACTGTTTTTT. The chain has TRBV29-1 and TRBJ1-4; D is uncertain. The CDR3 spans 15 residues. The V gene lost 8 bases and the J gene lost 8 bases, with 24 bases spanning the gap. Germline V gene lookup returns CDR1 SQVTM and CDR2 ANQGSEA. The complete variable domain, with remaining parts taken from reference TRBV29-1 and TRBJ1-4, reads SAVISQKPSRDICQRGTSLTIQCQVDSQVTMMFWYRQQPGQSLTLIATANQGSEATYESGFVIDKFPISRPNLTFSTLTVSNMSPEDSSIYLCSILTGLVTREKLFFGSGTQLSVL.

The chain links TRBV2 to TRBJ2-1; 7 bases agree with TRBD2. The CDR3 is 15 residues long. The ends lost 9 bases at V and 8 bases at J; junction bases unmatched: 16. CDR1 is SNHLY, CDR2 FYNNEI, per germline. The CDR3 DNA sequence: TGTGCCAGTGACCTAGGACTAGTCGCAGTAGATGAGCAGTTCTTC. It yields the protein CASDLGLVAVDEQFF.

The V gene is TRBV27, the J gene TRBJ2-1; 7 bases line up with TRBD1. Germline assignment: CDR1 MNHEY and CDR2 SMNVEV (reference sequence). Losses at the gene ends were 6 bases for V and 1 base for J; bases not matched to a gene: 6. There are 15 residues in the CDR3. CDR3 in amino acids: CASRPTGRSYNEQFF. CDR3 DNA sequence: TGTGCCAGCAGACCGACAGGGCGATCCTACAATGAGCAGTTCTTC.

The chain recombines TRBV10-3 with TRBJ1-1; the match to TRBD1 covers 7 bases. The trim removed 2 bases at V and 0 bases at J, leaving 3 bases unmatched. CDR1 is ENHRY and CDR2 is SYGVKD in the germline V gene. The CDR3 extends over 15 amino acids. In DNA, the CDR3 is TGTGCCATCAGTGAGCGAGGGGGCTTGAACACTGAAGCTTTCTTT. Translating it yields CAISERGGLNTEAFF.

This clonotype was counted only a few times. V is TRBV20-1 and J is TRBJ2-5; the D gene could be TRBD1 or TRBD2 (6 bases each). The ends were cut back, 6 bases at V and 3 bases at J, with 14 bases in the middle. The germline CDR1 and CDR2 sequences are DFQATT and SNEGSKA (reference sequence). CDR3 length: 13 amino acids. This CDR3 reads CSARGAGEETQYF. CDR3 nucleotide sequence: TGCAGTGCGAGGGGGGCCGGGGAAGAGACCCAGTACTTC.

This clonotype was observed a few times. The rearrangement uses TRBV20-1 and TRBJ2-1; D possibly corresponds to TRBD1 (7 bases). The CDR3 is made up of 13 amino acids. The germline V and J ends were trimmed by 6 bases and 1 base, with 10 bases remaining between them. Per germline, CDR1 DFQATT and CDR2 SNEGSKA (reference sequence). The CDR3 here is CSAEGQSYNEQFF. Written as DNA, the CDR3 is TGCAGTGCGGAGGGACAGTCCTACAATGAGCAGTTCTTC.

The V gene is TRBV11-3, the J gene TRBJ2-1; 7 nucleotides agree with TRBD2. CDR3 length: 15 residues. Germline-derived CDR1 and CDR2 are SGHNT and YENEEA. The ends lost 5 bases at V and 9 bases at J; junction bases unmatched: 13. DNA for the CDR3: TGTGCCAGCAGCGACTCTGGCGGGAGTAGGAGTGAGCAGTTCTTC. It encodes CASSDSGGSRSEQFF.

The chain combines TRBV6-2 or TRBV6-3 with TRBJ1-2; unclear D gene. CDR3 length equals 15 residues. Trimming took off 6 bases at V and 7 bases at J, with 21 bases between the two ends. In germline, CDR1 is MNHEY, CDR2 SVGEGT. CDR3 residues: CASSPLNDIGTGYTF. The DNA for the CDR3 is TGTGCCAGCAGCCCGCTGAACGACATTGGCACTGGCTACACCTTC.

This clonotype was observed a few times. The chain links TRBV7-2 to TRBJ2-4; D not resolved. Germline V gene lookup returns CDR1 SGHTA and CDR2 FQGNSA. V gave up 3 bases and J gave up 7 bases, with 19 bases separating them. This CDR3 is built from 16 residues. The CDR3 nucleotides read TGTGCCAGCAGCTTTCTCGCAGGCCTTCCCCGGAACATTCAGTACTTC. Amino acid sequence: CASSFLAGLPRNIQYF. The full variable domain, with the rest looked up from reference TRBV7-2 and TRBJ2-4, is GAGVSQSPSNKVTEKGKDVELRCDPISGHTALYWYRQSLGQGLEFLIYFQGNSAPDKSGLPSDRFSAERTGGSVSTLTIQRTQQEDSAVYLCASSFLAGLPRNIQYFGAGTRLSVL.

The chain joins TRBV5-1 to TRBJ1-1; D possibly corresponds to TRBD1 (6 bases). Trimming took 4 bases from V and 5 from J, leaving 18 bases between them. CDR1 SGHRS and CDR2 YFSETQ come from the germline V gene. The CDR3 spans 15 residues. DNA for the CDR3: TGCGCCAGCAGCGTGGAGGGGGGAGAGAGGACTGAAGCTTTCTTT. Amino acid sequence: CASSVEGGERTEAFF.

The chain has TRBV5-1 and TRBJ1-2; 10 bases align to TRBD1. The germline V gene has CDR1 SGHRS and CDR2 YFSETQ. This CDR3 spans 15 amino acids. Trimming took 0 bases from V and 14 from J; bases not matched to a gene: 13. The CDR3 reads CASSLVPGDRGLETF. The CDR3 bases are TGCGCCAGCAGCTTGGTGCCGGGGGACAGGGGATTGGAGACCTTC.

The chain recombines TRBV20-1 with TRBJ2-1; D is unclear. Germline lookup yields CDR1 DFQATT and CDR2 SNEGSKA (reference sequence). This CDR3 is 11 amino acids long. V was clipped by 6 bases and J by 7 bases, with 10 bases between them. CDR3: CSAQRANEQFF. CDR3 nucleotide sequence: TGCAGTGCCCAACGGGCGAATGAGCAGTTCTTC.

This clonotype has only a few counts. The chain uses TRBV7-9 and TRBJ2-3, with D uncertain. CDR3 size: 14 residues. Germline CDR1 is SEHNR and CDR2 is FQNEAQ (reference sequence). V was shortened by 2 bases and J by 5 bases, with 11 bases between the two germline ends. The chain's CDR3 is CASSLSRSGDTQYF. In DNA form, the CDR3 reads TGTGCCAGCAGCTTATCACGATCGGGAGATACGCAGTATTTT.

This clonotype was seen a handful of times. The chain combines TRBV7-8 with TRBJ2-1; 7 nucleotides align to TRBD2. The CDR3 runs 15 residues. Germline CDR1 reads SGHVS; CDR2 reads FQNEAQ. V dropped 5 bases and J dropped 6; count of bases not matched to a gene: 10. CDR3 region: CASSAARGSINEQFF. As DNA, the CDR3 is TGTGCCAGCAGCGCCGCGCGCGGGAGTATCAATGAGCAGTTCTTC.

This clonotype came up a few times. V and J are TRBV6-5 and TRBJ2-1; D gene ambiguous. CDR3 length: 15 amino acids. V was clipped by 0 bases and J by 3 bases, with 9 bases between them. Germline loops: CDR1 MNHEY, CDR2 SVGAGI. Here the CDR3 reads CASSYSQVNYNEQFF. CDR3 DNA: TGTGCCAGCAGTTACTCCCAGGTAAACTACAATGAGCAGTTCTTC.

This clonotype was detected only a few times. This sequence joins TRBV20-1 and TRBJ2-6; D possibly corresponds to TRBD2 (5 bases). The CDR3 extends over 13 amino acids. Trimming took off 4 bases at V and 4 bases at J, with 8 bases between the two ends. The germline gives CDR1 DFQATT, CDR2 SNEGSKA (reference sequence). Here the CDR3 DNA reads TGCAGTGCTAAACTAGTGGGGGCCAACGTCCTGACTTTC. Translated, it gives CSAKLVGANVLTF.

This clonotype showed up just once. V gene TRBV11-1 combines with J gene TRBJ2-7, with 13 bases lining up with TRBD2. The CDR3 length is 17 residues. The germline V gene encodes CDR1 SGHAT and CDR2 FQDESV (reference sequence). The V and J ends lost 7 bases and 4 bases, in that order; junction bases with no gene match: 13. CDR3 loop: CASIRRTSGSFVYEQYF. The DNA of the CDR3 is TGTGCCAGCATCCGCCGGACTAGCGGGAGCTTTGTTTACGAGCAGTACTTC.

The J gene is TRBJ2-1, the V gene TRBV7-6, with 7 bases that match TRBD1. Germline CDR1 SGHVS, CDR2 FNYEAQ. This CDR3 comprises 16 residues. With V trimmed by 5 bases and J by 2 bases, 9 bases remained unmatched. For the CDR3, the DNA is TGTGCCAGCAGCCCCGATCCGGGACAGACCTACAATGAGCAGTTCTTC. Protein product: CASSPDPGQTYNEQFF.

This clonotype has only a few counts. The CDR3 sequence: CASSEETSVYNEQFF. The DNA for the CDR3 is TGTGCCAGCAGTGAAGAGACTAGCGTCTACAATGAGCAGTTCTTC. This chain links TRBV2 with TRBJ2-1; 8 nucleotides match TRBD2. The CDR3 is made up of 15 amino acids. Germline CDR1 is SNHLY and CDR2 is FYNNEI. V trimming: 1 base; J trimming: 3 bases; junction bases outside the gene matches: 2.

This clonotype has a handful of counts. V usage is TRBV20-1 and J usage is TRBJ2-1; 10 nucleotides agree with TRBD2. CDR1 is DFQATT and CDR2 is SNEGSKA in the germline V gene (reference sequence). This CDR3 has 15 amino acids. Trimming removed 6 bases from V and 8 bases from J; junction bases left unmatched: 13. CDR3 region: CSAGSLAGVGYEQFF. The CDR3 nucleotides read TGCAGTGCAGGCTCTCTAGCGGGAGTCGGGTATGAGCAGTTCTTC.